The T cell receptor (beta chain) described here comes from a study of post-analysis software for immune sequencing data. As for the study in general: Relapsing-remitting, secondary progressive and progressive-relapsing multiple sclerosis courses were included. Study-wide results and caveats: Elevated frequency relative to controls characterized a handful of TRBV segments in patients, TRBV5-6, TRBV5-1 and TRBV20-1 among them. Samples sharing a preparation batch grouped tightly together when assessed by F measure. Relative to controls, patients with multiple sclerosis showed significantly lower normalized Chao1 diversity.

On this clonotype: Antigen unknown.

Researchers reported that TCR beta cDNA libraries carried unique molecular identifiers. Starting from approximately 1 to 10 million T cells, the study yielded 460,000 or so cDNA molecules. TCRdb re-analysed the PCR reads in MiXCR, keeping a single row per CDR3 protein. The sample lists approximately 350,000 distinct CDR3 sequences; roughly 35% were seen once. The CDR3 runs 15 residues. With V trimmed by 5 bases and J by 5 bases, 11 bases remained unmatched. Per the germline V gene, CDR1 is DFQATT and CDR2 is SNEGSKA (reference sequence). The chain joins TRBV20-1 to TRBJ2-3; 9 bases fit TRBD2. The source is a girl under 18 with multiple sclerosis. Sequencing was performed on blood. The CDR3 DNA reads TGCAGTGCTGGGGGCGGCGGGGGGGCGTTAGATACGCAGTATTTT. This encodes CSAGGGGGALDTQYF.